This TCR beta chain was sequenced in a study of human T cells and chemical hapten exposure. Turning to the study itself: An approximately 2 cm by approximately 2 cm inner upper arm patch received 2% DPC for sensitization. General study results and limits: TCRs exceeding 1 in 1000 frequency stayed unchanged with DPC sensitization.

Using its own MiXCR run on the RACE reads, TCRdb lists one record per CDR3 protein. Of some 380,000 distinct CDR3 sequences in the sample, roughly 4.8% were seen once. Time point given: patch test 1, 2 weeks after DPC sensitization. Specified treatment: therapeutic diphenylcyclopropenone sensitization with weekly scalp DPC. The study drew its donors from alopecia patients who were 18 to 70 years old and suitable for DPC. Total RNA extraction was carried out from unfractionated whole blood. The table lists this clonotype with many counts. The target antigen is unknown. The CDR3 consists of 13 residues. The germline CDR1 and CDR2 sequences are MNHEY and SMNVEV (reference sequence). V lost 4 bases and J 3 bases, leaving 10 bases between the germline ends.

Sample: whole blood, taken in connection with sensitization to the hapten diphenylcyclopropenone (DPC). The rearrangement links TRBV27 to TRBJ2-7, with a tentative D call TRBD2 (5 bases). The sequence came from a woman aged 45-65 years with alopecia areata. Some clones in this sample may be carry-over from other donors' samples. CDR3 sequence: CASSSVASYEQYF. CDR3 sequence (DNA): TGTGCCAGCAGTTCGGTAGCGAGCTACGAGCAGTACTTC.